This T cell receptor beta chain was sequenced in a study of T cells in Graves' hyperthyroidism and ophthalmopathy. There were TCR beta CDR3 regions amplified from RNA transcripts. The TCR CDR3 first-round RT-PCR relied on the HTBI primer set. A single record per CDR3 protein comes from TCRdb applying MiXCR to the multiplex PCR reads. The sample has 300,000 to 450,000 distinct CDR3 sequences; 20% to 25% are singletons. Notes on this clonotype: Its antigen is currently unknown.

Overall study results and limits: Among clonotypes expanded in thyroid above 0.001, most were also found in blood.

The CDR3 length is 13 residues. Germline V gives CDR1 DFQATT, CDR2 SNEGSKA (reference sequence). V gave up 4 bases and J gave up 4 bases, with 14 bases separating them. Uncontrolled infections, other autoimmune diseases, pregnancy or lactation led to exclusion of patients. Each diagnosis was grounded in clinical symptoms, serum thyroxine and TRAb, thyroid ultrasound, and orbital computed tomography. The rearrangement links TRBV20-1 to TRBJ2-7; possible D gene TRBD1, 8 bases. This clonotype originated in a man aged 50-60 years with Graves' hyperthyroidism. Sequenced material: blood. The CDR3 reads CSATTGGVYEQYF. In DNA form, the CDR3 reads TGCAGTGCTACCACAGGGGGGGTGTACGAGCAGTACTTC.